This T cell receptor beta chain comes out of a study of T cell changes during pregnancy in multiple sclerosis. The germline V and J ends were trimmed by 4 bases and 3 bases, with 15 bases remaining between them. CDR3 size: 15 residues. Germline lookup yields CDR1 SGDLS and CDR2 YYNGEE. Measured with immunoSEQ multiplex PCR; TCRdb has only the in-frame clones, and not every one. This sample carries approximately 130,000 clones, about 96% of them seen once, and the ten largest clones take 0.44%. The chain joins TRBV9 to TRBJ2-3; weak D call: TRBD2 (6 bases). The clonotype comes from a female donor with multiple sclerosis, enrolled in a pregnancy study. Material: peripheral blood, obtained after pregnancy. DNA of the CDR3: TGTGCCAGCAGCTTATGGGACTGGAGGACAGATACGCAGTATTTT. Protein: CASSLWDWRTDTQYF.